This T cell receptor beta chain derives from a study of T cells in Graves' hyperthyroidism and ophthalmopathy. Study results and caveats: Ophthalmopathy was told apart from stable hyperthyroidism by a 13 V-J model. Most thyroid clonotypes expanded above 0.001 were also detected in blood.

The TCR beta CDR3 regions underwent amplification using RNA transcripts as the source. Carried out on the TCR CDR3, a first-round RT-PCR used the HTBI primer set. TCRdb reprocessed the multiplex PCR reads with MiXCR, giving one entry per CDR3 protein. Of under 600,000 distinct CDR3 sequences listed, around 15% are singletons. The CDR3 consists of 13 residues. The V gene lost 5 bases and the J gene lost 6 bases, with 13 bases spanning the gap. This clonotype showed up just a few times. Its target is unknown. This receptor was identified in a woman aged 40-49 years with Graves' ophthalmopathy. The V call is TRBV12-3 or TRBV12-4, the J call TRBJ1-2, with D tentatively TRBD1 (6 bases). Source material: blood. DNA of the CDR3: TGTGCCAGCAGTAAGAGGGGGGTTGATGGCTACACCTTC. Translated: CASSKRGVDGYTF.